The clone carrying this T cell receptor beta chain is termed medium-sized. The CDR3 consists of 14 residues. The V gene end was trimmed by 6 bases and the J gene end by 3 bases; junction bases not matched to a gene: 2. Germline values: CDR1 MNHEY, CDR2 SVGEGT. The data originate from a study of liver allograft versus peripheral blood T cells. Study-level background: Repertoires from peripheral blood of liver transplant recipients were compared with those inside their transplanted livers.

One entry per CDR3 protein, called by TCRdb with MiXCR from the reads. The repertoire holds more than 8,500 distinct CDR3 sequences, with 25% to 30% as singletons. The receptor's source is a human patient who had a liver transplant. Some T cells may have originated in the graft donor. This chain uses TRBV6-2 or TRBV6-3 with TRBJ2-2, with TRBD1 identical over 9 bases. CDR3 sequence (DNA): TGTGCCAGCAGGGACAGGGGTGACACCGGGGAGCTGTTTTTT. Its protein product is CASRDRGDTGELFF.